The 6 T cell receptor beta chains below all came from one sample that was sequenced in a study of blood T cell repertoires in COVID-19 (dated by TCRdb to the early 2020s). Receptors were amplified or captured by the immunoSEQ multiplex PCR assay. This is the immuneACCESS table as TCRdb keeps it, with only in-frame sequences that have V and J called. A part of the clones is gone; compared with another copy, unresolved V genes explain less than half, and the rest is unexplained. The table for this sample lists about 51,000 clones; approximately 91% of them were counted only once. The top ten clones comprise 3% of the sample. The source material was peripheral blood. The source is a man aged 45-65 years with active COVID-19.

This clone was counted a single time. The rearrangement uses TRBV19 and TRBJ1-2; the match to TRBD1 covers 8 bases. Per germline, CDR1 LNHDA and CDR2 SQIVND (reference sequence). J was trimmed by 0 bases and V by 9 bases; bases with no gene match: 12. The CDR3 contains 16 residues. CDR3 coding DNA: TGTGCCAGCAATTTCTGGACAGGGACCACTAACTATGGCTACACCTTC. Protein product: CASNFWTGTTNYGYTF.

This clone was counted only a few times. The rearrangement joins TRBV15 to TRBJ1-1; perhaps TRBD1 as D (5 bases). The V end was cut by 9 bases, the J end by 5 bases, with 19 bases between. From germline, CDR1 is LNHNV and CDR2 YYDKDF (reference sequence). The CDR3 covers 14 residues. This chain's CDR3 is CATSSPGVETEAFF. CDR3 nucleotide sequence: TGTGCCACGAGTTCGCCGGGGGTAGAGACTGAAGCTTTCTTT.

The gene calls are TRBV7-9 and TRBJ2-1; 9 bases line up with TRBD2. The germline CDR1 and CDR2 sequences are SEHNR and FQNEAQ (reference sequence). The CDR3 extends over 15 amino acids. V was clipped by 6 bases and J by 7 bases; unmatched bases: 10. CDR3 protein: CASRVGSGSWNEQFF. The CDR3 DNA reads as TGTGCCAGCAGGGTCGGTAGCGGGAGCTGGAATGAGCAGTTCTTC.

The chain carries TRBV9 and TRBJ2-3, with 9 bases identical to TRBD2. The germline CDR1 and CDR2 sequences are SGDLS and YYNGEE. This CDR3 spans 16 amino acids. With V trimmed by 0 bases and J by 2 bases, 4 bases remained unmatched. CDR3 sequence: CASSVEASGNTDTQYF. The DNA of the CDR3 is TGTGCCAGCAGCGTAGAAGCTAGCGGGAACACAGATACGCAGTATTTT.

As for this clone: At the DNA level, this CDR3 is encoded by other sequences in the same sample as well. The CDR3 region has the DNA TGTGCCAGCAGTTATGGGACAGGGAATGGCTACACCTTC. As protein: CASSYGTGNGYTF. V and J are TRBV6-5 and TRBJ1-2; 9 positions match TRBD1. The V gene end was trimmed by 3 bases and the J gene end by 6 bases; junction bases not matched to a gene: 2. CDR3 length: 13 residues. Germline V gives CDR1 MNHEY, CDR2 SVGAGI.

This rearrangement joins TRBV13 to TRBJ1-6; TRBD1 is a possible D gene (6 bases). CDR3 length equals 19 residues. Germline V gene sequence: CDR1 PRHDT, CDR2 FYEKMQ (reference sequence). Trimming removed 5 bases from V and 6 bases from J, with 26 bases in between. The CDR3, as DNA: TGTGCCAGCAGCCCACACCCCTGGGGACCACAGGGTAGTAATTCACCCCTCCACTTT. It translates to CASSPHPWGPQGSNSPLHF.